This T cell receptor beta chain was recovered during a study of beta chain features in type 1 diabetes. Overall study findings and caveats: Diminished insertions and augmented deletions at VDJ junctions characterized type 1 diabetes patients.

Since all of the isolated RNA was reverse transcribed, expressed TCRB transcripts were what got sequenced. This table comes from immunoSEQ multiplex PCR, and its TCRdb copy is limited to in-frame clones, with some not included. The sample lists about half a million clones; approximately 10% were seen once. CDR3 length: 17 residues. Germline-derived CDR1 and CDR2 are SGHTA and FQGNSA. V gave up 0 bases and J gave up 3 bases, with 16 bases separating them. This clone has just a few counts. The antigen remains unidentified. The source is a woman under 30 in good health. The chain links TRBV7-2 to TRBJ2-3, with D maybe TRBD1 (6 bases). Sequenced sample: naive CD4+ T cells from blood. The CDR3 loop reads CASSLAGTAGTTDTQYF. The CDR3 nucleotides are TGTGCCAGCAGCTTAGCGGGGACGGCAGGGACAACAGATACGCAGTATTTT.